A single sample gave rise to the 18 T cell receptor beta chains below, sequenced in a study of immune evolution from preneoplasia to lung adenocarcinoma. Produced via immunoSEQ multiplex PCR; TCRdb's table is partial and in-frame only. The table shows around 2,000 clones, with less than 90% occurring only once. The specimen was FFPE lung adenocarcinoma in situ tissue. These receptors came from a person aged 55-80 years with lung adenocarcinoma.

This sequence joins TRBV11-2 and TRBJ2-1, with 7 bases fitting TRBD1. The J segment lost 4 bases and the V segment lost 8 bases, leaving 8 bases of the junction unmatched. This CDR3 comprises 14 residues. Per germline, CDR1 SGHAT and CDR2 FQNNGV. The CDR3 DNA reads TGTGCCAGCCGACCCCGGGACAGTTACAATGAGCAGTTCTTC. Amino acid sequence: CASRPRDSYNEQFF.

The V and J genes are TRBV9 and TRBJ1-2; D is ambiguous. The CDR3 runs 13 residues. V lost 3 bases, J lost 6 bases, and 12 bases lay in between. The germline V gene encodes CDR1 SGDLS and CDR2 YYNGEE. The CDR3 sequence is CASSAFTTDGYTF. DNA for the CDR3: TGTGCCAGCAGCGCCTTCACCACGGATGGCTACACCTTC.

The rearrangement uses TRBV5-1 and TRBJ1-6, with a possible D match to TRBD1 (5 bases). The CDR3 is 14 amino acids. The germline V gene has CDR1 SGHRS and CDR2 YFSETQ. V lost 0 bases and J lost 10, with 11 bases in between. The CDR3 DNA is TGCGCCAGCAGCTTGGCCGGGGGGGAATCACCCCTCCACTTT. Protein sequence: CASSLAGGESPLHF.

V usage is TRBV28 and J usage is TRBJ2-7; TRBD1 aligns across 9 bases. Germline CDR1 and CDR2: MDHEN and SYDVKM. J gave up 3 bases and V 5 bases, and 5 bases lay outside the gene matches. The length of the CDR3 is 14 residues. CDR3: CASSRTGDNYEQYF. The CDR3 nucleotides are TGTGCCAGCAGTCGGACAGGGGATAACTACGAGCAGTACTTC.

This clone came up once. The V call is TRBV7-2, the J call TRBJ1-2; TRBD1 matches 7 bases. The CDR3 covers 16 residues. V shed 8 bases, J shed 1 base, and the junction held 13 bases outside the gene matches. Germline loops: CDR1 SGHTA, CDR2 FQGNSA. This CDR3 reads CASRSGTAKVNYGYTF. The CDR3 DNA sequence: TGTGCCAGCCGCTCCGGGACAGCCAAGGTTAACTATGGCTACACCTTC.

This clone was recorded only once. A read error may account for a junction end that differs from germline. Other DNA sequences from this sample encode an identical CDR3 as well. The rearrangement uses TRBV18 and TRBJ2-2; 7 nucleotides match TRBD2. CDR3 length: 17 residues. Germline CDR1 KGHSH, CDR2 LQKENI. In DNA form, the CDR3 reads TGTGCCAGCTCGCCCGGGGGTGGAGGGCCGAAGAGCGGGGAGCTATTTTTT. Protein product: CASSPGGGGPKSGELFF.

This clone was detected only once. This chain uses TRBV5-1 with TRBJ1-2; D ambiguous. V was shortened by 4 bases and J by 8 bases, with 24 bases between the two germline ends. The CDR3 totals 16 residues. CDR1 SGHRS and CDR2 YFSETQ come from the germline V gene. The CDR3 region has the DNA TGCGCCAGCAGCCCGGGAGAGCCCAGTTCGCCACGAGGCTACACCTTC. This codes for CASSPGEPSSPRGYTF.

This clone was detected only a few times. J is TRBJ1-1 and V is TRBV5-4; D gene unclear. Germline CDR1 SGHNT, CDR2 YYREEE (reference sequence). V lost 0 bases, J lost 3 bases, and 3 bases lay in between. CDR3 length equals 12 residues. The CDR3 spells CASSLGDTEAFF. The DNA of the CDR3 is TGTGCCAGCAGCTTGGGGGACACTGAAGCTTTCTTT.

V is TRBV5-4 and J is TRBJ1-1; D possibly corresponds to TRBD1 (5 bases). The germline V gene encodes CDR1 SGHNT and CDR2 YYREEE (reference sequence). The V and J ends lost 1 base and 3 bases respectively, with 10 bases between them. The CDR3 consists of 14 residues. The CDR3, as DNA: TGTGCCAGCAGCTTGCTTGGGGCGGACACTGAAGCTTTCTTT. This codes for CASSLLGADTEAFF.

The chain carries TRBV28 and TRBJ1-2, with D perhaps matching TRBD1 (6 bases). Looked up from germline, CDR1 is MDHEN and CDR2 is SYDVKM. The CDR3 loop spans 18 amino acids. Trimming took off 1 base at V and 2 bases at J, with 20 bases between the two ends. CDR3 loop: CASSLSPGARGYNYGYTF. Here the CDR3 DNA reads TGTGCCAGCAGTTTATCTCCGGGGGCGCGGGGGTACAACTATGGCTACACCTTC.

CDR3 sequence: CASSTWGAGETQYF. CDR3 coding DNA: TGTGCCAGCAGCACTTGGGGGGCGGGGGAGACCCAGTACTTC. The chain recombines TRBV11-2 with TRBJ2-5; perhaps D is TRBD1 or TRBD2 (6 bases each). CDR1 and CDR2 (germline): SGHAT, FQNNGV. This CDR3 is 14 amino acids long. V was cut by 5 bases and J by 5 bases, with 15 bases left in between. Filled out from reference TRBV11-2 and TRBJ2-5, the complete variable domain reads EAGVAQSPRYKIIEKRQSVAFWCNPISGHATLYWYQQILGQGPKLLIQFQNNGVVDDSQLPKDRFSAERLKGVDSTLKIQPAKLEDSAVYLCASSTWGAGETQYFGPGTRLLVL.

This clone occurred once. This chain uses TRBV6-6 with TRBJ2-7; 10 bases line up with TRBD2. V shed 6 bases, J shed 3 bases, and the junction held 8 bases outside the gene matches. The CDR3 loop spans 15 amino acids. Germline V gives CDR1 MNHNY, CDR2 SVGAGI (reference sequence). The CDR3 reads CASRKTGTSDYEQYF. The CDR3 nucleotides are TGTGCCAGCAGAAAAACCGGGACTAGCGACTACGAGCAGTACTTC.

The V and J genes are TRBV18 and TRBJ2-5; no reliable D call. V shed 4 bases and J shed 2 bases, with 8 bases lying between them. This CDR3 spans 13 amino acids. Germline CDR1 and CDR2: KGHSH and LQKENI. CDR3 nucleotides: TGTGCCAGCTCACTTACAGAGCAAGAGACCCAGTACTTC. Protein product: CASSLTEQETQYF.

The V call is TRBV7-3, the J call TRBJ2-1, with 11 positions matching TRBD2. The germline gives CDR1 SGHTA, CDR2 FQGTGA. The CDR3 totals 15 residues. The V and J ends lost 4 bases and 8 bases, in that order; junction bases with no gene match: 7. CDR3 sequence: CASSSRGTSGHEQFF. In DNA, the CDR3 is TGTGCCAGCAGCTCCCGCGGGACTAGCGGTCATGAGCAGTTCTTC.

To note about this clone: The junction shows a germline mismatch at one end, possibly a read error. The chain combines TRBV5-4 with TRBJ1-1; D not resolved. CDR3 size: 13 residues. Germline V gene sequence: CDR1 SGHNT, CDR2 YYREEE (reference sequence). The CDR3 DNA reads TGTGTCAGCAGCTGGACCATGAACACTGAAGCTTTCTTT. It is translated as CVSSWTMNTEAFF.

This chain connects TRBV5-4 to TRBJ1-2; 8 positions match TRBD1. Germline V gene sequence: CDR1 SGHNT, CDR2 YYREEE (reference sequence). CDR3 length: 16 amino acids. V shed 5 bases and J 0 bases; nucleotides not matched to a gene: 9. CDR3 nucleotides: TGTGCCAGCAGGCCCGGGGGGACAGGACCTAACTATGGCTACACCTTC. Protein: CASRPGGTGPNYGYTF.

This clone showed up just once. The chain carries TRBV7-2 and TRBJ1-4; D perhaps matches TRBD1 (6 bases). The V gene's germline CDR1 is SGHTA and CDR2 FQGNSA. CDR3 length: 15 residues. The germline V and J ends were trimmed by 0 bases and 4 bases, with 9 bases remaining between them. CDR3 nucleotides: TGTGCCAGCAGCTTAGCGGACAGAATTAATGAAAAACTGTTTTTT. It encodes CASSLADRINEKLFF.

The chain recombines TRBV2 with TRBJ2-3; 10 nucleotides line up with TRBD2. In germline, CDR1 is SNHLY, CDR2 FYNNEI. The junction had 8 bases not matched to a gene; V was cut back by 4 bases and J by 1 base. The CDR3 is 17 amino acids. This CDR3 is CASSGLVSGGGTDTQYF. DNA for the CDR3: TGTGCCAGCAGTGGGCTCGTGAGCGGGGGGGGCACAGATACGCAGTATTTT.